The 5 T cell receptor beta chains below all came from one sample that was sequenced in a study of cytomegalovirus exposure and HLA in healthy donors. In the PCR, 60 Vbeta and 13 Jbeta primers were used. The assay was immunoSEQ multiplex PCR, and TCRdb's table has in-frame clones only and misses some. The sample includes 150,000 or so clones, roughly 70% of them seen just once. Sequenced input: PBMCs. The receptors derive from a young man in good health and CMV-seropositive.

This rearrangement joins TRBV4-1 to TRBJ2-5, with TRBD1 matching over 7 bases. The last part of the DNA fits TRBJ2-7 better; the J call may be wrong. The CDR3 runs to 15 residues. CDR1 MGHRA and CDR2 YSYEKL come from the germline V gene. This CDR3 reads CASSQPGTENYEQYF. In DNA form, the CDR3 reads TGCGCCAGCAGCCAACCCGGGACAGAGAACTACGAGCAGTACTTC.

This chain connects TRBV7-9 to TRBJ2-5; maybe TRBD2 (6 bases). V shed 10 bases and J shed 2 bases, with 26 bases lying between them. The germline V gene encodes CDR1 SEHNR and CDR2 FQNEAQ (reference sequence). This CDR3 has 17 residues. CDR3 protein: CATIHWRYLSGQETQYF. As DNA, the CDR3 is TGTGCCACCATCCATTGGAGGTACCTAAGCGGGCAAGAGACCCAGTACTTC. Filled out from reference TRBV7-9 and TRBJ2-5, the complete variable domain reads DTGVSQNPRHKITKRGQNVTFRCDPISEHNRLYWYRQTLGQGPEFLTYFQNEAQLEKSRLLSDRFSAERPKGSFSTLEIQRTEQGDSAMYLCATIHWRYLSGQETQYFGPGTRLLVL.

This clone was seen a handful of times. The chain joins TRBV5-4 to TRBJ2-7, with 14 bases aligning to TRBD2. The CDR3 consists of 13 residues. The germline V gene encodes CDR1 SGHNT and CDR2 YYREEE (reference sequence). Germline trimming cut 5 bases from V and 6 bases from J; bases unmatched to any gene: 1. CDR3 in DNA: TGTGCCAGCAGAGGACTAGCGGGAGGCGAGCAGTACTTC. Its protein is CASRGLAGGEQYF.

This clone was recorded once. The chain couples TRBV28 to TRBJ2-3, with a possible D match to TRBD2 (5 bases). Germline V gives CDR1 MDHEN, CDR2 SYDVKM. Trimming took off 7 bases at V and 4 bases at J, with 18 bases between the two ends. The CDR3 has 15 amino acids. For the CDR3, the DNA is TGTGCCAGCACCATTAGAGGCGGGTTGGCAGATACGCAGTATTTT. Residues: CASTIRGGLADTQYF.

This clone was counted once. V is TRBV9 and J is TRBJ2-4; possibly TRBD2 for D (5 bases). The CDR3 loop spans 19 amino acids. CDR1 is SGDLS and CDR2 is YYNGEE in the germline V gene. Between the trimmed V and J ends, which lost 0 bases and 8 bases, there was a span of 27 bases. This chain's CDR3 is CASSVGPYRGKRGSHIQYF. For the CDR3, the DNA is TGTGCCAGCAGCGTAGGGCCCTACCGGGGTAAGCGCGGCTCACACATTCAGTACTTC.